This T cell receptor (beta chain) was found in a study of beta chain features in type 1 diabetes. Study summary: Examination spanned about 110 million sorted cells from all samples.

At least ten counts were recorded for this clone. Its specificity is not known. Expressed TCRB transcripts were sequenced because the entire RNA isolate underwent reverse transcription. Naive, central memory and regulatory T cell samples yielded around 3.5 million reads on average. The table came from immunoSEQ multiplex PCR; TCRdb's copy has only in-frame clones and leaves some out. The data hold hundreds of thousands of clones, with around 13% observed a single time. The CDR3 contains 15 residues. Germline loops: CDR1 SEHNR, CDR2 FQNEAQ (reference sequence). Trimming shortened V by 1 base and J by 7 bases, and 14 bases separated the two germline ends. Study outcomes and limitations: An over-representation of cells with high TCR expression could result from cDNA sequencing. These data did not resolve whether HLA type affects TCRB rearrangement.

The sequenced material came from naive CD4+ T cells from blood. The TCR sequence derives from a man aged 18 to 29 in good health. V usage is TRBV7-9 and J usage is TRBJ2-1; D is unclear. CDR3 sequence reads: CASSLEPPFRNEQFF. The CDR3 nucleotides read TGTGCCAGCAGCTTAGAGCCCCCCTTTCGGAATGAGCAGTTCTTC. Full variable domain (outside the CDR3, taken from reference TRBV7-9 and TRBJ2-1): DTGVSQNPRHKITKRGQNVTFRCDPISEHNRLYWYRQTLGQGPEFLTYFQNEAQLEKSRLLSDRFSAERPKGSFSTLEIQRTEQGDSAMYLCASSLEPPFRNEQFFGPGTRLTVL.